The 23 T cell receptor beta chains below were found in one sample sequenced in a study of blood T cells in healthy people across ages (dated by TCRdb to the mid-2010s). Library generation was performed with 5' RACE. For sequencing, an Illumina HiSeq 2500 was employed. A second PCR of roughly 7 to 11 cycles was performed with a sample-barcoded 5' primer and a J-beta primer mix. In-frame beta chains were kept once TCRdb had trimmed the public reads at Q25 with fastp and called clones with MiXCR. Under each unique CDR3 protein, matching rows form one entry showing the most common genes and DNA. The sample table holds about 1 million distinct CDR3 sequences, of which roughly 24% were seen once. 0.65% to 0.95% of the sample lies in the top ten. These same data were also listed under a study on T cells of mothers and their children.

Material for sequencing was blood. Receptor source: a girl aged 2 to 10 in good health.

This clonotype has more than one count but fewer than ten. The genes are TRBV7-9 and TRBJ2-4, with 8 positions matching TRBD1. This CDR3 is 16 amino acids long. The V gene's germline CDR1 is SEHNR and CDR2 FQNEAQ (reference sequence). V shed 2 bases and J 8 bases; nucleotides not matched to a gene: 11. The CDR3 reads CASSLRTRQGRDIQYF. CDR3 sequence (DNA): TGTGCCAGCAGCTTACGTACGCGACAGGGGAGAGACATTCAGTACTTC. The entire variable domain, with the rest obtained from reference TRBV7-9 and TRBJ2-4, is as follows: DTGVSQNPRHKITKRGQNVTFRCDPISEHNRLYWYRQTLGQGPEFLTYFQNEAQLEKSRLLSDRFSAERPKGSFSTLEIQRTEQGDSAMYLCASSLRTRQGRDIQYFGAGTRLSVL.

This clonotype was observed a few times. The gene calls are TRBV3-1 and TRBJ2-7; D remains ambiguous. This CDR3 contains 13 residues. CDR1 is LGHDT, CDR2 YNNKEL, per germline (reference sequence). Trimming removed 2 bases at V and 4 bases at J, with 9 bases between. The CDR3 DNA is TGTGCCAGCAGCCAAAAGGGTTCGTACGAGCAGTACTTC. This encodes CASSQKGSYEQYF.

The chain links TRBV28 to TRBJ2-5; 10 bases align to TRBD2. J was trimmed by 3 bases and V by 2 bases; bases with no gene match: 3. CDR3 length: 15 amino acids. In germline, CDR1 is MDHEN, CDR2 SYDVKM. The CDR3 nucleotides are TGTGCCAGCAGTTTACCTCTAGCGGGAGAAGAGACCCAGTACTTC. Protein sequence: CASSLPLAGEETQYF. The whole variable domain, remainder taken from reference TRBV28 and TRBJ2-5, is DVKVTQSSRYLVKRTGEKVFLECVQDMDHENMFWYRQDPGLGLRLIYFSYDVKMKEKGDIPEGYSVSREKKERFSLILESASTNQTSMYLCASSLPLAGEETQYFGPGTRLLVL.

The V call is TRBV20-1, the J call TRBJ1-1; D uncertain. Between the trimmed V and J ends, which lost 4 bases and 0 bases, there was a span of 12 bases. Germline CDR1 is DFQATT and CDR2 is SNEGSKA (reference sequence). The CDR3 loop spans 14 amino acids. The CDR3 is CSATPFGLNTEAFF. CDR3 DNA: TGCAGTGCTACCCCCTTCGGTTTGAACACTGAAGCTTTCTTT.

This clonotype was found a few times. This chain connects TRBV7-3 to TRBJ1-2; D is undetermined. Germline CDR1 and CDR2: SGHTA and FQGTGA. The CDR3 consists of 13 residues. Trimming removed 2 bases from V and 4 bases from J, with 8 bases in between. CDR3 coding DNA: TGTGCCAGCAGCTTAGGATCGGTCTATGGCTACACCTTC. Translated, it gives CASSLGSVYGYTF.

This clonotype has just a few counts. The CDR3 sequence is CASSIGTDYGYTF. CDR3 in DNA: TGTGCCAGTAGTATAGGGACAGACTATGGCTACACCTTC. V is TRBV19 and J is TRBJ1-2; a possible D gene is TRBD1 (6 bases). This CDR3 region has 13 residues. Germline loops: CDR1 LNHDA, CDR2 SQIVND (reference sequence). The V gene lost 1 base and the J gene lost 3 bases, with 6 bases spanning the gap.

V is TRBV3-1 and J is TRBJ2-5; D assignment may be TRBD1 or TRBD2 (5 bases each). Trimming took off 4 bases at V and 5 bases at J, with 17 bases between the two ends. This CDR3 region has 15 residues. Germline CDR1 and CDR2: LGHDT and YNNKEL (reference sequence). This CDR3 is CASSPRGVTAETQYF. DNA of the CDR3: TGTGCCAGCAGCCCGAGGGGCGTAACTGCGGAGACCCAGTACTTC.

This clonotype was recorded a few times. This chain joins TRBV11-2 and TRBJ1-4; D not certain. CDR3 length equals 15 residues. V was trimmed by 0 bases and J by 8 bases, leaving 13 bases between them. Germline CDR1 and CDR2: SGHAT and FQNNGV. The CDR3 nucleotides read TGTGCCAGCAGCTTAGAGACGGGAGCCGTCGAAAAACTGTTTTTT. Translated, it gives CASSLETGAVEKLFF.

This clonotype has only a few counts. The gene calls are TRBV2 and TRBJ1-1; no reliable D call. Trimming stripped 0 bases from V and 3 bases from J, with 11 bases between. The CDR3 sequence is 15 residues long. Looked up from germline, CDR1 is SNHLY and CDR2 is FYNNEI. The CDR3 region is CASSEAPLAYTEAFF. In DNA, the CDR3 is TGTGCCAGCAGTGAAGCTCCCCTCGCGTACACTGAAGCTTTCTTT.

This clonotype appeared a few times. The chain uses TRBV19 and TRBJ2-1; D not resolved. The CDR3 has 15 amino acids. Trimming took off 4 bases at V and 0 bases at J, with 10 bases between the two ends. Germline loops: CDR1 LNHDA, CDR2 SQIVND (reference sequence). CDR3 protein: CASSTRKSSYNEQFF. CDR3 nucleotides: TGTGCCAGTAGTACCAGAAAAAGCTCCTACAATGAGCAGTTCTTC.

This clonotype was recorded a few times. The chain carries TRBV20-1 and TRBJ2-1, with a weak D call TRBD2 (6 bases). Trimming took 1 base from V and 8 from J, leaving 12 bases between them. In germline, CDR1 is DFQATT, CDR2 SNEGSKA (reference sequence). The length of the CDR3 is 13 residues. CDR3 DNA sequence: TGCAGTGCTAGAGGTCATCTAGCGTATGAGCAGTTCTTC. This codes for CSARGHLAYEQFF.

This clonotype has more than one count but fewer than ten. The chain carries TRBV29-1 and TRBJ2-1; 9 bases line up with TRBD1. The CDR3 covers 14 residues. J lost 9 bases, V lost 2 bases, and 8 bases had no gene match. The germline CDR1 and CDR2 sequences are SQVTM and ANQGSEA. The CDR3 here is CSVERGQGGGEQFF. The DNA of the CDR3 is TGCAGCGTTGAAAGGGGACAGGGAGGCGGTGAGCAGTTCTTC.

This clonotype has a handful of counts. The chain is built from TRBV29-1 and TRBJ2-1; D is uncertain. The V and J ends lost 3 bases and 4 bases respectively, with 7 bases between them. Germline V CDR1 and CDR2: SQVTM, ANQGSEA. There are 12 residues in the CDR3. This CDR3 is CSVEGGYNEQFF. The CDR3 DNA is TGCAGCGTTGAGGGTGGTTACAATGAGCAGTTCTTC.

This clonotype was observed a few times. The V and J genes are TRBV20-1 and TRBJ2-1; 11 bases agree with TRBD2. The germline CDR1 and CDR2 sequences are DFQATT and SNEGSKA (reference sequence). Germline trimming cut 5 bases from V and 5 bases from J; bases unmatched to any gene: 8. This CDR3 comprises 15 residues. CDR3 residues: CSAAPGTSGDNEQFF. The CDR3 nucleotides read TGCAGTGCTGCCCCCGGGACTAGCGGTGACAATGAGCAGTTCTTC.

The gene calls are TRBV20-1 and TRBJ2-7, with D perhaps assigned TRBD1 or TRBD2 (5 bases each). Germline values: CDR1 DFQATT, CDR2 SNEGSKA (reference sequence). The CDR3 is 13 amino acids. V was trimmed by 6 bases and J by 3 bases, leaving 15 bases between them. CDR3 coding DNA: TGCAGTGCCTGGTCGGGGCCGATCTACGAGCAGTACTTC. Amino acid sequence: CSAWSGPIYEQYF.

The J gene is TRBJ2-5, the V gene TRBV15; D is unclear. V was shortened by 4 bases and J by 5 bases, with 11 bases between the two germline ends. The CDR3 is 13 residues long. Germline CDR1 LNHNV, CDR2 YYDKDF (reference sequence). CDR3 loop: CATSKPPDETQYF. The CDR3 DNA sequence: TGTGCCACCAGCAAACCCCCGGATGAGACCCAGTACTTC.

This clonotype came up a few times. The chain has TRBV20-1 and TRBJ2-3; tentative D call: TRBD1 (5 bases). The V end was cut by 3 bases, the J end by 1 base, with 23 bases between. CDR1 is DFQATT, CDR2 SNEGSKA, per germline (reference sequence). The CDR3 consists of 18 residues. The CDR3 here is CSASARRVIIVGTDTQYF. The CDR3 DNA is TGCAGTGCTAGTGCCCGCAGGGTAATAATAGTTGGCACAGATACGCAGTATTTT.

This clonotype was observed a few times. The chain carries TRBV9 and TRBJ2-3; 11 positions match TRBD2. The trim removed 4 bases at V and 2 bases at J, leaving 6 bases unmatched. The germline CDR1 and CDR2 sequences are SGDLS and YYNGEE. This CDR3 spans 16 amino acids. The CDR3 loop reads CASSLPSGGTTDTQYF. The CDR3 bases are TGTGCCAGCAGCCTCCCTAGCGGGGGGACCACAGATACGCAGTATTTT.

This clonotype was seen only a few times. Here the CDR3 reads CASRQTGGRYEQYF. The DNA of the CDR3 is TGTGCCAGCAGACAAACGGGCGGACGCTACGAGCAGTACTTC. V and J are TRBV12-3 or TRBV12-4 and TRBJ2-7, with D unclear. V was cut by 6 bases and J by 3 bases, with 15 bases left in between. This CDR3 spans 14 amino acids.

The chain is built from TRBV5-1 and TRBJ2-7; D not certain. The CDR3 spans 17 residues. V lost 4 bases to trimming and J lost 3 bases, with 23 bases between them. Germline V lookup: CDR1 SGHRS, CDR2 YFSETQ. The CDR3 is CASSHPDRDLRYYEQYF. The CDR3 coding sequence is TGCGCCAGCAGCCACCCGGATAGAGACCTCCGATACTACGAGCAGTACTTC.

The J gene is TRBJ2-5, the V gene TRBV11-2; no reliable D call. The end of the DNA is better explained by TRBJ2-7, so the J call may be wrong. The CDR3 is made up of 15 amino acids. Germline V gene sequence: CDR1 SGHAT, CDR2 FQNNGV. Written as DNA, the CDR3 is TGTGCCAGCAGCTTAGATCTTGGAACTAAAGACGAGCAGTACTTC. Its translation is CASSLDLGTKDEQYF.

In this sample, this clonotype turned up a few times. The DNA of the CDR3 is TGTGCCAGCACCCCGGGGCCGCGGTACAATGAGCAGTTCTTC. It is translated as CASTPGPRYNEQFF. The chain couples TRBV6-2 or TRBV6-3 to TRBJ2-1; D tentatively fits TRBD1 or TRBD2 (5 bases each). The germline V and J ends were trimmed by 7 bases and 4 bases, with 14 bases remaining between them. CDR1 MNHEY and CDR2 SVGEGT come from the germline V gene. CDR3 length equals 14 residues.

The J gene is TRBJ2-1, the V gene TRBV13, with D possibly matching TRBD1 (5 bases). The CDR3 is 16 amino acids. The germline V gene encodes CDR1 PRHDT and CDR2 FYEKMQ (reference sequence). The V end lost 3 bases, the J end lost 0 bases, and 12 bases lay between the germline ends. The CDR3 DNA follows: TGTGCCAGCAGCTTTGGCAGGGCTGACTCCTACAATGAGCAGTTCTTC. As protein: CASSFGRADSYNEQFF. The whole variable domain, remainder taken from reference TRBV13 and TRBJ2-1, is AAGVIQSPRHLIKEKRETATLKCYPIPRHDTVYWYQQGPGQDPQFLISFYEKMQSDKGSIPDRFSAQQFSDYHSELNMSSLELGDSALYFCASSFGRADSYNEQFFGPGTRLTVL.